This TCR beta chain was identified during a study of shared clonotypes between healthy human individuals. CD4+ cells were split into CD45RA+ naive and CD45RA-negative memory subsets. Methods used by the authors: From ImmunoSEQ came sequences covering only the junction and carrying no quality scores, so filtering differed. Some clones are missing from TCRdb's copy, which holds only in-frame ones; the method was immunoSEQ multiplex PCR. The DNA gave D and trimming, while V, J and clone size come from that table. The data show around 2.5 million clones, 80% to 95% seen once. This CDR3 region has 12 residues. With 5 bases removed from V and 4 bases from J, the gap between germline ends came to 6 bases. Germline CDR1 reads MDHEN; CDR2 reads SYDVKM.

The clonotype originates from a young man in good health. Some clones in this sample may be carry-over from other donors' samples. This chain connects TRBV28 to TRBJ1-5, with D unclear. Sequenced sample: naive CD4+ T cells from PBMCs. Indicated subset: CD45RA+ positively selected. The CDR3 nucleotides read TGTGCCAGCAGTCCCGCTAATCAGCCCCAGCATTTT. It yields the protein CASSPANQPQHF.